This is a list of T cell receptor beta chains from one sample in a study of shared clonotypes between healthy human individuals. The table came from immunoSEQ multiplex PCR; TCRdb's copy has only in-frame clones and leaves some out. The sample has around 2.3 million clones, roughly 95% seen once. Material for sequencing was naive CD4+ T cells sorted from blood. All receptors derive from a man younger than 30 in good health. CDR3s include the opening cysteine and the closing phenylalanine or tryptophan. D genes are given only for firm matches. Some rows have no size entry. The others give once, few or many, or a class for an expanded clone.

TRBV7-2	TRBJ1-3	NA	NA	TGTGCCAGCAGCTCATATTACTCTGGAAACACCATATATTTT	CASSSYYSGNTIYF
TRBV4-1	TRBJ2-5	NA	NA	TGCGCCAGCAGCCAAGATCACCGGGAGCTGAAGACCCAGTACTTC	CASSQDHRELKTQYF
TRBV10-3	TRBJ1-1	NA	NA	TGTGCCATCGGGGTCGGATCGAACACTGAAGCTTTCTTT	CAIGVGSNTEAFF
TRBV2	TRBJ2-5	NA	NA	TGTGCCAGCAGTGTTTTCGAGACCCAGTACTTC	CASSVFETQYF
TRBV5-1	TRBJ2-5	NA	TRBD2	TGCGCCAGCAGCTTGGACCCAGCGGGGAGCCAAGAGACCCAGTACTTC	CASSLDPAGSQETQYF
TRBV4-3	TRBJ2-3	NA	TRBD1	TGCGCCAGCAGCCAAGGGACAGGGCGTACAGATACGCAGTATTTT	CASSQGTGRTDTQYF
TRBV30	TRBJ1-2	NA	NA	TGTGCCTGGAGTCATTACGACGTTCGTGGCTACACCTTC	CAWSHYDVRGYTF
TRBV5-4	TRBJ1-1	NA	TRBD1	TGTGCCAGCAGCTTGGGGCAACAGGGGATGAACACTGAAGCTTTCTTT	CASSLGQQGMNTEAFF
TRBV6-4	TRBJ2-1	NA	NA	TGTGCCAGCAGCAGAACTAGCCCCGCGGGTTATGAGCAGTTCTTC	CASSRTSPAGYEQFF
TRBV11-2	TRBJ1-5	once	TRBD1	TGTGCCAGCAGCGGACAGGGAACAGGGCAGCCCCAGCATTTT	CASSGQGTGQPQHF
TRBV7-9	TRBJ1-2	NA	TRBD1	TGTGCCAGCAGTTTGGACAGGGGGAGCTATGGCTACACCTTC	CASSLDRGSYGYTF
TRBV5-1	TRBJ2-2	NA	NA	TGCGCCAGTTCGGACAGTCCGAACACCGGGGAGCTGTTTTTT	CASSDSPNTGELFF
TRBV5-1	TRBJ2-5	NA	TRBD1	TGCGCCAGCAGCTTGGCGACAGGGAAAGAGACCCAGTACTTC	CASSLATGKETQYF
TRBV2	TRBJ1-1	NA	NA	TGTGCCAGCAGTGAGGATCGAGGCGACACTGAAGCTTTCTTT	CASSEDRGDTEAFF
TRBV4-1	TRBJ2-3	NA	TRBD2	TGCGCCAGCAGCCTTGGACTAGCGGGAGGGAGCACAGATACGCAGTATTTT	CASSLGLAGGSTDTQYF
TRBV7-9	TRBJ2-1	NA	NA	TGTGCCAGCAGTATACGTATAGCAGGGTTGGATGAGCAGTTCTTC	CASSIRIAGLDEQFF
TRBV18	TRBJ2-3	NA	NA	TGTGCCAGCTCACCAGACAGCAACACAGATACGCAGTATTTT	CASSPDSNTDTQYF
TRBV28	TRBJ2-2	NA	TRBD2	TGTGCCAGCAGTTCCCCGGGACTAGCGGGGGACACCGGGGAGCTGTTTTTT	CASSSPGLAGDTGELFF
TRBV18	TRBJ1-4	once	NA	TGTGCCACTAGTCGGGGGACAACTAATGAAAAACTGTTTTTT	CATSRGTTNEKLFF
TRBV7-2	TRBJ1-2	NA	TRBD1	TGTGCCAGCAGCCAACGACAGGGAAGTACGGATGGCTACACCTTC	CASSQRQGSTDGYTF
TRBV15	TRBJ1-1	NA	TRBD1	TGTGCCACCAGCAGAGTGGGGCAGGGGGCCACTGAAGCTTTCTTT	CATSRVGQGATEAFF
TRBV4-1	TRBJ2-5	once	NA	TGCGCCAGCAGCCAAGCTCATACGGAGACCCAGTACTTC	CASSQAHTETQYF
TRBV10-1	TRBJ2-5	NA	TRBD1	TGCGCCAGCGGGACAGGGGGACTAGAGACCCAGTACTTC	CASGTGGLETQYF
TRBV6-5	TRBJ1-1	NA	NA	TGTGCCAGCAGTTCCCCGAGGGGCGGGGACACTGAAGCTTTCTTT	CASSSPRGGDTEAFF
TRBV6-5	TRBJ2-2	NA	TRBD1	TGTGCCAGCAGTCAGACAGGGCGCACCGGGGAGCTGTTTTTT	CASSQTGRTGELFF
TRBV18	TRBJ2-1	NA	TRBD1	TGTGCCAGCTCGACCATGGGTTTGGGACAGGTCTACAATGAGCAGTTCTTC	CASSTMGLGQVYNEQFF
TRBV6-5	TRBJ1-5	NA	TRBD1	TGTGCCAGCAGAGAACAGGGGGAGCGTCAGCCCCAGCATTTT	CASREQGERQPQHF